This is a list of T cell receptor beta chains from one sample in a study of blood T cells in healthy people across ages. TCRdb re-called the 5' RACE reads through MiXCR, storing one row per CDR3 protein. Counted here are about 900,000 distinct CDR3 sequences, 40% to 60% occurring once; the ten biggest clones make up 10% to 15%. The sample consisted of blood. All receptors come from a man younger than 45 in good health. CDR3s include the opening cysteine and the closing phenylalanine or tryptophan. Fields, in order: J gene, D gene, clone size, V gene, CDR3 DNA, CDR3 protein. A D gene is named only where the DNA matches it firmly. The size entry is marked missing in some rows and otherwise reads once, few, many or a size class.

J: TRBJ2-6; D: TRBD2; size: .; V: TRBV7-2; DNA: TGTGCCAGCAGCTTTTACCCGGGGGGTGGGGCCAACGTCCTGACTTTC; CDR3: CASSFYPGGGANVLTF
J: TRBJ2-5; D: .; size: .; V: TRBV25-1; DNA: TGTGCCAGCAGGGACCAACAGGAGATCCAAGAGACCCAGTACTTC; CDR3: CASRDQQEIQETQYF
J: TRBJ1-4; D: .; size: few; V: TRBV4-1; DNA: TGCGCCAGCAGCCAAGAAGGTACACGCGGGGAAAAACTGTTTTTT; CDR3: CASSQEGTRGEKLFF
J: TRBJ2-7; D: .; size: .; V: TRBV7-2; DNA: TGTGCCAGCAGCTTAGGCTACGGGGGGCCCTACGAGCAGTACTTC; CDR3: CASSLGYGGPYEQYF
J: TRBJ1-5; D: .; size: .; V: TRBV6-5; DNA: TGTGCCAGCAGCCCTTCACAGGGCTATGGCAATCAGCCCCAGCATTTT; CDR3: CASSPSQGYGNQPQHF
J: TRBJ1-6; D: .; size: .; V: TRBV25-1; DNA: TGTGCCAGCAGAGGCTGGGGGGATTCACCCCTCCACTTT; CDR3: CASRGWGDSPLHF
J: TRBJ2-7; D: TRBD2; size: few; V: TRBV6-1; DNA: TGTGCCAGCAGTGGCGGGACTACCTTTTTCGAGCAGTACTTC; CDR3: CASSGGTTFFEQYF
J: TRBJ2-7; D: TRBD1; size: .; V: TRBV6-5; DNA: TGTGCCAGCAGTTACAGGGGACAGGACTCCTACGAGCAGTACTTC; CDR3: CASSYRGQDSYEQYF
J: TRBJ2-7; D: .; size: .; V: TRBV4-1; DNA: TGCGCCAGCAGCCCTATAACGGGGGACTCCTACGAGCAGTACTTC; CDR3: CASSPITGDSYEQYF
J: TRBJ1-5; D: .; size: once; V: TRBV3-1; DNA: TGTGCCAGCAGCCAAGGACACCCCCGTGATCAACTTGAGGCATATAGCAATCAGCCCCAGCATTTT; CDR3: CASSQGHPRDQLEAYSNQPQHF
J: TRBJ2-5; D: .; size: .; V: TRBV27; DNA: TGTGCCAGCAGTACCCCGGGTGGCCAAGAGACCCAGTACTTC; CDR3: CASSTPGGQETQYF
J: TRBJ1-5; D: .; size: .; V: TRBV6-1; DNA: TGTGCCAGCAGTGTAGGGACGGATAATTATCAGCCCCAGCATTTT; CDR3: CASSVGTDNYQPQHF
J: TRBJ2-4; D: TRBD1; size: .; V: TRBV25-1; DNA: TGTGCCAGCAGTGAATCTCTCCCGGGACAGGGGCCCAAAAACATTCAGTACTTC; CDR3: CASSESLPGQGPKNIQYF
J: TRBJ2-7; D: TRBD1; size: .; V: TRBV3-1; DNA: TGTGCCAGCAGCCAAATGACAGGGAGCTCCTACGAGCAGTACTTC; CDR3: CASSQMTGSSYEQYF
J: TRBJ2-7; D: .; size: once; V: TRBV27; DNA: TGTGCCAGCAGTAGATATCCCGGGACGGTTTCCTGCGAGCAGTACTTC; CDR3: CASSRYPGTVSCEQYF
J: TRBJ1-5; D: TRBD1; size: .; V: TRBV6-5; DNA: TGTACCAGCAGTTCAAGGACAGGGAATTCCGGCAATCAGCCCCAGCATTTT; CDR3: CTSSSRTGNSGNQPQHF
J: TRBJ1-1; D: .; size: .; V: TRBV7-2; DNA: TGTGCCAGCAGCTTATCTTACACTGAAGCTTTCTTT; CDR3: CASSLSYTEAFF
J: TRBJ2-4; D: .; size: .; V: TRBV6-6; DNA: TGTGCCAGCAGTTACCCAGACAGAGAAGGCAAAAACATTCAGTACTTC; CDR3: CASSYPDREGKNIQYF
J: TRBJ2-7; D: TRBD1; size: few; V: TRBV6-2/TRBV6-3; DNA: TGTGCCAGCAGACGCGGACAGGGTTTCTACGAGCAGTACTTC; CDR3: CASRRGQGFYEQYF
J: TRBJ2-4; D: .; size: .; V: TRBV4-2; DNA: TGTGCCAGCAGCCAAGATCCCTACAACAGGGATGAAAACATTCAGTACTTC; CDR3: CASSQDPYNRDENIQYF
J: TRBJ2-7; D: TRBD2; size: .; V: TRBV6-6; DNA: TGTGCCAGCAGTAACCCAGTAGGCGGGGGAATCTACGAGCAGTACTTC; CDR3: CASSNPVGGGIYEQYF
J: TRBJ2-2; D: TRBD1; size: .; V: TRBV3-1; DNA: TGTGCCAGCAGCCAGAGTAACAGGGGGCGCGTCACCGGGGAGCTGTTTTTT; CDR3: CASSQSNRGRVTGELFF
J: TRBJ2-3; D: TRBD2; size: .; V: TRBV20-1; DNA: TGCAGTGCTGTCCCGACTAGCGGATATACAGATACGCAGTATTTT; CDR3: CSAVPTSGYTDTQYF
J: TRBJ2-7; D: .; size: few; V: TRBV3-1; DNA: TGTGCCAGCAGCCAAGATGGGGCAGTCCTTTACGAGCAGTACTTC; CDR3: CASSQDGAVLYEQYF
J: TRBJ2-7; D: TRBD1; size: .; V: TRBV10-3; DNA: TGTGCCATCAGTGCTCGGGTCAGGGGGCGCGACGAGCAGTACTTC; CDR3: CAISARVRGRDEQYF
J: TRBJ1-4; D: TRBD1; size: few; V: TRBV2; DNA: TGTGCCAGCAGTGACAGGGGGCCCGAGGGAAAACTGTTTTTT; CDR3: CASSDRGPEGKLFF
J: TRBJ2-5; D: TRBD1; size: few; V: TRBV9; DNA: TGTGCCAGCAGCGCCGTCAAGGGGGCATGGGAGACCCAGTACTTC; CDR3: CASSAVKGAWETQYF